The 24 T cell receptor beta chains in this list originate from one sample, sequenced in a study of blood T cell repertoires in COVID-19. The repertoire was sequenced with immunoSEQ multiplex PCR; TCRdb's copy has only in-frame clones and lacks some. The sample yields about 76,000 clones, approximately 81% seen once. Material for sequencing was peripheral blood. These receptor sequences come from a woman aged 55-69 years with acute or convalescent COVID-19.

The chain is built from TRBV27 and TRBJ1-6; 10 nucleotides match TRBD1. The CDR3 is 16 amino acids. CDR1 and CDR2 from the germline V gene are MNHEY and SMNVEV (reference sequence). J lost 3 bases, V lost 6 bases, and 5 bases had no gene match. The CDR3 nucleotides are TGTGCCAGCAGGCCGGGACAGGGGATCTATAATTCACCCCTCCACTTT. As protein: CASRPGQGIYNSPLHF.

The CDR3 DNA reads as TGCGCCAGCAGCTTCCGGGGGACAGGGAGCTACAATGAGCAGTTCTTC. This encodes CASSFRGTGSYNEQFF. The chain combines TRBV5-1 with TRBJ2-1; the match to TRBD1 covers 9 bases. With V trimmed by 2 bases and J by 3 bases, 6 bases remained unmatched. This CDR3 has 16 amino acids. CDR1 is SGHRS and CDR2 is YFSETQ in the germline V gene.

Only a few counts were recorded for this clone. This rearrangement joins TRBV9 to TRBJ1-6; the D gene is possibly TRBD1 (6 bases). The CDR3 runs to 18 residues. Germline V gene sequence: CDR1 SGDLS, CDR2 YYNGEE. Trimming removed 2 bases from V and 0 bases from J, with 15 bases in between. Here the CDR3 reads CASSVAGTLSSYNSPLHF. The CDR3 DNA sequence: TGTGCCAGCAGCGTTGCCGGGACACTTAGCTCCTATAATTCACCCCTCCACTTT.

This chain uses TRBV19 with TRBJ1-2; D gene ambiguous. CDR3 length equals 15 residues. Germline V gene sequence: CDR1 LNHDA, CDR2 SQIVND (reference sequence). Trimming stripped 6 bases from V and 3 bases from J, with 17 bases between. CDR3 region: CASRQNSGSYYGYTF. DNA of the CDR3: TGTGCCAGTAGGCAAAACTCCGGGAGCTACTATGGCTACACCTTC.

The rearrangement links TRBV27 to TRBJ1-6; D is undetermined. Germline V gene lookup returns CDR1 MNHEY and CDR2 SMNVEV (reference sequence). The CDR3 runs 17 residues. V lost 3 bases to trimming and J lost 10 bases, with 22 bases between them. CDR3 DNA sequence: TGTGCCAGCAGTTTTTCGACATCGGGAAATAAAGGGTCACCCCTCCACTTT. Translating it yields CASSFSTSGNKGSPLHF.

The V call is TRBV19, the J call TRBJ1-5; 9 positions match TRBD1. Germline V gene lookup returns CDR1 LNHDA and CDR2 SQIVND (reference sequence). V shed 4 bases, J shed 1 base, and the junction held 5 bases outside the gene matches. The CDR3 runs to 16 residues. The CDR3 spells CASSTPDRGSNQPQHF. Written as DNA, the CDR3 is TGTGCCAGTAGTACCCCGGACAGGGGAAGCAATCAGCCCCAGCATTTT.

This clone was picked up one time. J is TRBJ2-7 and V is TRBV30; D possibly corresponds to TRBD1 (6 bases). The V gene lost 1 base and the J gene lost 12 bases, with 16 bases spanning the gap. Germline V CDR1 and CDR2: GTSNPN, SVGIG (reference sequence). CDR3 length equals 12 residues. The CDR3 bases are TGTGCCTGGAGTGATCAGGGGTTTATCCCGTACTTC. Protein sequence: CAWSDQGFIPYF.

The chain uses TRBV11-2 and TRBJ2-2, with D uncertain. Germline assignment: CDR1 SGHAT and CDR2 FQNNGV. The V end was cut by 1 base, the J end by 5 bases, with 8 bases between. CDR3 length: 14 amino acids. In nucleotides, the CDR3 is TGTGCCAGCAGCTTAGGTTCCGGGACCGGGGAGCTGTTTTTT. Residues: CASSLGSGTGELFF.

This chain connects TRBV28 to TRBJ1-3, with a tentative D call TRBD1 (6 bases). CDR3 length: 18 amino acids. The ends were cut back, 1 base at V and 3 bases at J, with 19 bases in the middle. Per the germline V gene, CDR1 is MDHEN and CDR2 is SYDVKM. The CDR3 coding sequence is TGTGCCAGCAGTTTATCCCCCATTACAGGGTTGGGTGGAAACACCATATATTTT. Translation gives CASSLSPITGLGGNTIYF.

The table lists this clone with a few counts. The rearrangement uses TRBV11-3 and TRBJ1-6, with TRBD1 identical over 7 bases. Germline CDR1 is SGHNT and CDR2 is YENEEA. CDR3 size: 14 residues. V lost 5 bases and J lost 5; bases outside the gene matches: 3. The CDR3 DNA is TGTGCCAGCAGCCTCGGGACAGATAATTCACCCCTCCACTTT. It encodes CASSLGTDNSPLHF.

This clone was detected only a few times. As DNA, the CDR3 is TGTGCCAGCAGCCTTTCCAAGCCCGGGACGGGGGAGAGTGAGCAGTTCTTC. It yields the protein CASSLSKPGTGESEQFF. The rearrangement uses TRBV11-3 and TRBJ2-1; D perhaps matches TRBD2 (6 bases). Trimming shortened V by 5 bases and J by 9 bases, and 26 bases separated the two germline ends. Germline V gene sequence: CDR1 SGHNT, CDR2 YENEEA. CDR3 length equals 17 residues.

Only a few counts were recorded for this clone. The genes are TRBV6-5 and TRBJ1-2; 8 bases line up with TRBD1. The CDR3 extends over 15 amino acids. J lost 0 bases, V lost 6 bases, and 6 bases had no gene match. Germline assignment: CDR1 MNHEY and CDR2 SVGAGI. In DNA, the CDR3 is TGTGCCAGCAGCGCGGACAGGGTTACTAACTATGGCTACACCTTC. It is translated as CASSADRVTNYGYTF.

This chain connects TRBV6-5 to TRBJ2-5; D might be TRBD1 (5 bases). V dropped 0 bases and J dropped 2 bases, with 10 bases sitting between them. There are 15 residues in the CDR3. Germline V gene lookup returns CDR1 MNHEY and CDR2 SVGAGI. As DNA, the CDR3 is TGTGCCAGCAGTTACTCGAGCAGGGTTCAAGAGACCCAGTACTTC. Amino acid sequence: CASSYSSRVQETQYF.

V and J are TRBV21-1 and TRBJ1-5. TRBV21-1 is reported as a pseudogene. CDR3 size: 15 residues. The CDR3 DNA reads as TGTGCCACACGCTCCCGTGAGGGAGGCAATCAGCCCCAGCATTTT. Its translation is CATRSREGGNQPQHF.

The chain carries TRBV6-5 and TRBJ1-1; 8 nucleotides agree with TRBD1. Unmatched junction bases numbered 5, after V lost 4 bases and J lost 1 base. Germline CDR1 reads MNHEY; CDR2 reads SVGAGI. The CDR3 loop spans 15 amino acids. The DNA of the CDR3 is TGTGCCAGCAGTTTCTCGGACAGGGAGAACACTGAAGCTTTCTTT. Protein: CASSFSDRENTEAFF.

The rearrangement uses TRBV4-2 and TRBJ2-3; 11 positions match TRBD2. CDR1 is LGHNA and CDR2 is YNFKEQ in the germline V gene. The CDR3 is made up of 17 amino acids. Losses at the gene ends were 1 base for V and 0 bases for J; bases not matched to a gene: 3. CDR3 protein: CASSQGGLAASTDTQYF. In nucleotides, the CDR3 is TGTGCCAGCAGCCAAGGGGGACTAGCGGCTAGCACAGATACGCAGTATTTT.

This clone was seen more than once but under ten times. The chain has TRBV6-5 and TRBJ1-2; 8 nucleotides align to TRBD1. CDR1 MNHEY and CDR2 SVGAGI come from the germline V gene. V lost 7 bases to trimming and J lost 0 bases; unmatched junction nucleotides: 7. The length of the CDR3 is 15 residues. As DNA, the CDR3 is TGTGCCAGCAAACTAGGACAGGGAGCTAACTATGGCTACACCTTC. It codes for CASKLGQGANYGYTF.

This clone was detected once. This rearrangement joins TRBV4-3 to TRBJ1-5; maybe TRBD1 (6 bases). This CDR3 region has 16 residues. Germline V gene data show CDR1 as LGHNA and CDR2 as YSLEER. Between the trimmed V and J ends, which lost 0 bases and 4 bases, there was a span of 13 bases. This chain's CDR3 is CASSQDLGTQNQPQHF. CDR3 DNA sequence: TGCGCCAGCAGCCAAGATTTGGGGACACAGAATCAGCCCCAGCATTTT.

The gene calls are TRBV27 and TRBJ2-7; 9 nucleotides match TRBD2. This CDR3 has 14 residues. CDR1 is MNHEY and CDR2 is SMNVEV in the germline V gene (reference sequence). The ends lost 2 bases at V and 2 bases at J; junction bases unmatched: 1. CDR3 loop: CASSLGGGAYEQYF. CDR3 DNA: TGTGCCAGCAGTTTAGGCGGGGGGGCCTACGAGCAGTACTTC.

V and J are TRBV28 and TRBJ1-6, with TRBD1 matching over 11 bases. Germline lookup yields CDR1 MDHEN and CDR2 SYDVKM. V gave up 2 bases and J gave up 10 bases; unmatched junction bases: 4. The CDR3 is made up of 15 amino acids. The DNA of the CDR3 is TGTGCCAGCAGTTTACCGGGACAGGGGGACTCACCCCTCCACTTT. This encodes CASSLPGQGDSPLHF.

V and J are TRBV4-1 and TRBJ1-1, with TRBD1 matching 9 bases. Per the germline V gene, CDR1 is MGHRA and CDR2 is YSYEKL. The ends lost 0 bases at V and 5 bases at J; junction bases unmatched: 4. The CDR3 is made up of 15 amino acids. For the CDR3, the DNA is TGCGCCAGCAGCCAAGATTACAGGGGGCTAACTGAAGCTTTCTTT. This codes for CASSQDYRGLTEAFF.

The rearrangement uses TRBV6-1 and TRBJ1-2; possible D gene TRBD1, 5 bases. This CDR3 is built from 15 residues. V gave up 0 bases and J gave up 4 bases, with 12 bases separating them. Germline V lookup: CDR1 MNHNS, CDR2 SASEGT. Here the CDR3 DNA reads TGTGCCAGCAGTGAAGCTACGGGGGGGAGCTATGGCTACACCTTC. It codes for CASSEATGGSYGYTF.

The chain has TRBV7-2 and TRBJ2-3, with D possibly being TRBD2 (5 bases). This CDR3 has 12 residues. Germline lookup yields CDR1 SGHTA and CDR2 FQGNSA. The ends were cut back, 5 bases at V and 9 bases at J, with 12 bases in the middle. The CDR3 here is CASSPLGGTQYF. CDR3 coding DNA: TGTGCCAGCAGCCCACTAGGCGGGACGCAGTATTTT.

This clone was counted only a few times. The V call is TRBV6-6, the J call TRBJ2-1; possibly TRBD2 for D (5 bases). The CDR3 spans 12 residues. V lost 4 bases to trimming and J lost 10 bases, with 11 bases between them. Germline CDR1 reads MNHNY; CDR2 reads SVGAGI (reference sequence). This CDR3 reads CASSLEVWEQFF. The CDR3 coding sequence is TGTGCCAGCAGTTTGGAGGTTTGGGAGCAGTTCTTC.